Below are 2 T cell receptor beta chains sequenced from a single sample in a study of blood T cell repertoires in COVID-19. The method was immunoSEQ multiplex PCR; TCRdb's version includes in-frame clones alone and lacks a portion of them. This table has around 220,000 clones, about nine tenths appearing once. Sequencing was performed on peripheral blood. All receptors derive from a woman aged 50 to 60 with acute or convalescent COVID-19.

In its sample, this clone was seen once. V usage is TRBV20-1 and J usage is TRBJ2-3; perhaps TRBD2 as D (5 bases). The CDR3 has 10 residues. Germline-derived CDR1 and CDR2 are DFQATT and SNEGSKA (reference sequence). Trimming shortened V by 6 bases and J by 11 bases, and 12 bases separated the two germline ends. CDR3 loop: CSAAGGGQYF. The CDR3, as DNA: TGCAGTGCAGCCGGCGGAGGGCAGTATTTT.

The chain combines TRBV19 with TRBJ1-4; 8 bases align to TRBD1. Germline CDR1 and CDR2: LNHDA and SQIVND (reference sequence). The CDR3 totals 16 residues. V lost 5 bases to trimming and J lost 8 bases; unmatched junction nucleotides: 13. The CDR3 protein is CASSHYPGQGKEKLFF. DNA for the CDR3: TGTGCCAGTAGTCACTATCCCGGACAGGGCAAGGAAAAACTGTTTTTT.